This T cell receptor beta chain stems from a study of cytomegalovirus exposure and HLA in healthy donors (dated by TCRdb to about 2017). Broadly, across the study: An earlier analysis of fewer than 750 of the donors reported around 280 Gb of sequence data and 95 million to 140 million unique TCR beta sequences obtained from some 200 million T cells. To predict cytomegalovirus infection status, the study combined high-throughput TCR immunosequencing, statistical association of individual TCRs with disease status, and machine learning. An earlier analysis of around 580 of the donors used high-throughput TCR beta sequencing to judge whether each TCR beta V gene segment behaved as functional or pseudogenic. Donor age, sex, ethnicity and CMV serostatus were compiled alongside the repertoire data. Among some 410 genotyped donors of the cohort, an average of approximately 240,000 unique TCR beta nucleotide sequences was sequenced per donor, of which about 18% were non-productive. A later genetic analysis took genome-wide SNP genotypes for 398 of the 666 donors and used that subset as a discovery cohort. Using immunosequencing, the study profiled T cell repertoires from fewer than 700 subjects and related those repertoires to cytomegalovirus serostatus. Among the roughly 430 genotyped donors, under 90% belonged to the genetic ancestry cluster associated with self-reported Caucasian donors. The study was designed to test whether signatures of past pathogen exposure could be identified by cataloging public T cell receptors. About five DR-DQ haplotypes were treated as single units for association and clustering because of strong linkage in the cohort. A separate validation cohort of approximately 130 different subjects was used in addition to the approximately 700-subject first cohort. To study patterns of TCR occurrence, a later analysis re-analyzed previously published TCR beta repertoires from around 660 donors and added high-resolution HLA genotyping. Every discovery cohort repertoire had been produced on one sequencing platform. Class I and class II HLA loci were covered by the typing at four-digit resolution. In the later analysis, no new phenotypic data were used to find candidate immune exposures; instead, reliance was placed on TCR beta sequences and their occurrence across donors. An early release covering some 640 HLA-typed donors comprised about 320 gigabases of sequencing data and approximately 85 million unique TCR sequences. The number of donors typed differed by locus, with roughly 620-640 for A, B, C, DRB1 and DQB1, more than 500 for DQA1, 600 to 610 for DPA1, and about 450 for DPB1.

The cohort comprised under 700 healthy bone marrow donors. At the time of sampling, every cohort member was nominally healthy, though immune exposures that went unrecorded were likely present. The donor tested CMV seropositive, placing the donor among the 250 to 350 seropositive members of the cohort. A peripheral blood sample was provided by each donor, and peripheral blood mononuclear cells were used for TCR beta sequencing. The Qiagen DNeasy Blood Extraction Kit was used to extract genomic DNA from the blood cell samples. Via the germline V gene, CDR1 is SGHRS and CDR2 YFSETQ. The CDR3 contains 15 residues, cysteine and phenylalanine counted. Only the CDR3 DNA stays, 45 bases, in frame from base 1. V is clipped by 0 bases and J by 3 bases, and the sequence between their germline boundaries is 13 bases long. The library was made by the immunoSEQ multiplex PCR assay. For the multiplex PCR, a mixture combining 60 forward primers for TCR Vbeta segments and 13 reverse primers for TCR Jbeta segments was used. The CDR3 region of rearranged TCR beta genes was amplified from genomic DNA with a multiplex PCR assay. On the Illumina HiSeq System, the amplified TCR beta libraries were sequenced as 87-base-pair reads. From the authors' description of their analysis: A later analysis tallied 75 million to 85 million unique TCR beta chains across the 666 repertoires, and approximately 12 million of those chains were shared by two or more donors. Raw reads were error-corrected and collapsed into unique sequences by a nearest-neighbor algorithm in which closely related sequences were merged to remove PCR and sequencing errors. V, D and J gene segments were assigned by aligning CDR3 sequences to IMGT reference sequences. For a sequence to be retained, at least a six-nucleotide match to both a V gene segment and a J gene segment was required. A rearrangement was called productive if the CDR3 had no stop codons and remained in frame with V and J, and every other rearrangement was called non-productive. CDR3 was defined by IMGT convention, running from the second conserved V-encoded cysteine to the conserved J-encoded phenylalanine. The earlier analysis of about 530 of the donors excluded any sequence lacking an unambiguous match to a single V gene segment. In an earlier analysis of about 590 of the donors, a V segment was called functional when productive rearrangements were above 56.7%, and segregating when the standard deviation between donors exceeded 5%. To diagnose cytomegalovirus status from the catalog of TCR beta chain sequences, a statistical classification framework was built. In a later analysis, TCR nucleotide sequences were compared against IMGT/GENE-DB human TR gene sequences so that V and J genes could be assigned. In a later analysis, CDR3 sequences and most-parsimonious VDJ recombination scenarios were assigned using the TCRdist pipeline. In a later analysis, every TCR beta chain was defined by the combination of its CDR3 amino acid sequence and its V-gene family, and reads without a unique V-gene family were dropped. As a way to deal with suspected cross-contamination and a sequencing artifact, a later analysis dropped nearly 600 nucleotide sequences that were highly shared and had low generation probability. For each public chain, a later analysis derived a clonal expansion index from normalized ranks of inferred template counts within each repertoire. A later analysis computed generation probabilities with a VDJ recombination model fitted to out-of-frame rearrangements, and checked the results against IGoR. Hypergeometric tests were used in a later analysis to score TCR-TCR, TCR-HLA and TCR-CMV co-occurrence, with a repertoire-size bias correction applied to the TCR pairs. To estimate false discovery rates, a later analysis permuted the HLA or CMV assignments 20 times. In a later analysis, co-occurring TCRs were grouped using DBSCAN, and TCRdist sequence similarity was added for clustering within HLA-allele-positive subsets. For co-occurrence clustering, repertoires with fewer than 30,000 or more than 120,000 public chains were excluded, along with about five repertoires with anomalous nucleotide sharing. TCRdb carries this immuneACCESS record with in-frame sequences only. Its versions omit some clonotypes, under half of them owing to an unresolved V gene in the studies checked, with the rest unexplained. V and J calls plus clone size are reproduced from that table; the DNA served to infer D and trimming. The sample data list about 200,000 clones, and around 88% of these were observed just once. The ten largest clonotypes hold about 1.7% of the sample.

What the study reported, not specific to this receptor: In both the original and validation cohorts, the classifier was reported to diagnose cytomegalovirus status with high specificity and sensitivity. Compared with equally common non-associated chains, HLA-associated TCR beta chains in a later analysis were more clonally expanded and had lower generation probabilities. A later genetic analysis associated a missense DCLRE1C variant with V-gene and J-gene trimming of TCR beta chains, and an independent cohort replicated the association. A further reported finding was that TCR beta sequences accurately predicted the HLA-A and HLA-B alleles for most subjects in the first cohort. The cohort was sequenced for TCR beta chains only, and without alpha or paired-chain data the features that could be detected were limited. Because some donors lacked HLA typing at each locus, the association tests relied only on the typed subset. Because the 87-base-pair reads could not distinguish some IMGT-functional V segments, including TRBV6-2 and TRBV6-3, those segments were excluded. In a later analysis, some 18,000 TCR beta sequences were associated with specific HLA alleles at a false discovery rate of 0.05. In vitro tests confirmed that a few of the cytomegalovirus-associated TCR beta chains recognize cytomegalovirus antigens. In an earlier analysis of more than 450 of the donors, most TCR beta V segments were observed in productive rearrangements about 90% or about 30% of the time, broadly matching IMGT annotations. According to a later analysis, most CMV-associated TCR beta chains appeared to be HLA-restricted, and the HLA associations seemed to be driven largely by CMV exposure. Compared with the roughly 720-donor mean, donors in an Asian-associated ancestry cluster had fewer N-insertions in productive TCRs, according to a later genetic analysis. A later analysis found that TCR association rates varied across HLA loci, with DRB1 alleles showing the most associated TCRs and HLA-C alleles the fewest. The only immune exposure information available for the cohort was CMV serostatus. According to a later analysis, parvovirus B19, influenza, CMV and Epstein-Barr virus appeared linked to several top co-occurrence clusters. The authors suggested that the approach could potentially be extended to other disease states and immunological phenotypes. While some public TCRs were present in many individuals, most TCR sequences turned up only very rarely across donors. In the study, 164 TCR beta chains were listed as associated with cytomegalovirus. Roughly uniform sequencing depth across donors was assumed in presence/absence analyses, although this assumption may not hold. A cluster of highly shared sequence variants was judged likely to be a technical artifact of the sequencing pipeline. Linkage disequilibrium might explain the correlated functional status among segregating V segments, but an unknown experimental factor could not be ruled out. Roughly 17 rarely observed V segments, including chromosome 9 orphons, were excluded from the earlier analysis of several hundred of the donors because counts were too low. Strong co-occurrence of HLA alleles, especially DR and DQ, made assigning TCR associations to individual alleles difficult.

Concerning this clone itself: The antigen it recognizes is unknown. Per-base qualities were not stored, and no clone one base away is much larger.

The sequence was obtained from a man in his forties in good health and CMV-seropositive. The sample was PBMCs. This sequence uses TRBV5-1 and TRBJ2-7; the D region possibly corresponds to TRBD1 (6 bases align). The CDR3 here reads CASSLEVGQYYEQYF. The nucleotides are TGCGCCAGCAGCTTGGAGGTAGGACAGTACTACGAGCAGTACTTC. Supplemented by the reference TRBV5-1 and TRBJ2-7 proteins around the CDR3, the complete variable domain is KAGVTQTPRYLIKTRGQQVTLSCSPISGHRSVSWYQQTPGQGLQFLFEYFSETQRNKGNFPGRFSGRQFSNSRSEMNVSTLELGDSALYLCASSLEVGQYYEQYFGPGTRLTVT.